What follows are 13 T cell receptor beta chains derived from one specimen sequenced in a study of T-cell memory formation after mild COVID-19. MiXCR, run by TCRdb on the 5' RACE reads, gives a single entry per CDR3 protein. The profile shows 200,000 to 300,000 distinct CDR3 sequences, roughly a sixth of them singletons. The sequenced material came from PBMCs or a T cell subset sorted from them (not recorded which). Source of these receptors: a man aged 18 to 35 who had mild COVID-19 (a few samples of this study predate the infection). Cell type and time point are not known.

This clonotype appeared a few times. V gene TRBV6-2 or TRBV6-3 combines with J gene TRBJ2-5; D is perhaps TRBD2 (5 bases). There are 14 residues in the CDR3. V dropped 3 bases and J dropped 4 bases, with 12 bases sitting between them. Germline V gene lookup returns CDR1 MNHEY and CDR2 SVGEGT. This chain's CDR3 is CASSYRRTPETQYF. The CDR3 DNA sequence: TGTGCCAGCAGTTATAGACGGACTCCAGAGACCCAGTACTTC.

This sequence joins TRBV7-2 and TRBJ2-1, with 9 bases lining up with TRBD2. CDR1 is SGHTA and CDR2 is FQGNSA in the germline V gene. Trimming took 4 bases from V and 5 from J; bases not matched to a gene: 3. The CDR3 contains 14 residues. In DNA, the CDR3 is TGTGCCAGCAGCTATAGCGGGGGCGACAATGAGCAGTTCTTC. Its translation is CASSYSGGDNEQFF.

This clonotype came up a few times. The chain links TRBV7-2 to TRBJ2-7, with unresolved D. Germline assignment: CDR1 SGHTA and CDR2 FQGNSA. The CDR3 spans 13 residues. The V gene lost 5 bases and the J gene lost 0 bases, with 8 bases spanning the gap. In nucleotides, the CDR3 is TGTGCCAGCAGCCTCCTCCCCTCCTACGAGCAGTACTTC. It codes for CASSLLPSYEQYF.

The CDR3: CASSYPGQVVGGYTF. Written as DNA, the CDR3 is TGTGCCAGCAGTTACCCGGGACAGGTCGTCGGTGGCTACACCTTC. The chain recombines TRBV6-6 with TRBJ1-2; 8 nucleotides agree with TRBD1. Losses at the gene ends were 2 bases for V and 7 bases for J; bases not matched to a gene: 9. This CDR3 is 15 amino acids long. Germline V gene sequence: CDR1 MNHNY, CDR2 SVGAGI (reference sequence).

The sample holds many counts of this clonotype. The rearrangement uses TRBV20-1 and TRBJ1-1, with TRBD1 matching over 7 bases. The J segment lost 4 bases and the V segment lost 6 bases, leaving 17 bases of the junction unmatched. The germline V gene has CDR1 DFQATT and CDR2 SNEGSKA (reference sequence). The CDR3 is 16 amino acids. DNA for the CDR3: TGCAGTGCAAAACTTACAGGGGACGGTTGCTGCACTGAAGCTTTCTTT. Its protein product is CSAKLTGDGCCTEAFF.

This clonotype was observed a few times. The chain is built from TRBV28 and TRBJ1-5, with unresolved D. Germline CDR1 reads MDHEN; CDR2 reads SYDVKM. Trimming pared 3 bases from V and 2 bases from J, leaving 5 bases between. CDR3 length: 13 residues. The CDR3 protein is CASSFDGNQPQHF. The CDR3 coding sequence is TGTGCCAGCAGTTTCGACGGCAATCAGCCCCAGCATTTT.

V is TRBV21-1 and J is TRBJ1-3; TRBD1, the table's D call, lacks a check against the DNA. TRBV21-1 is a listed pseudogene. This CDR3 is built from 18 residues. CDR3 nucleotide sequence: TGTGCCAGCAGCAATCCTAAGGCGGCAGCCCCCTCTGGAAACACCATATATTTT. It is translated as CASSNPKAAAPSGNTIYF.

This clonotype was recorded only once. The J gene is TRBJ2-7, the V gene TRBV21-1. TRBV21-1 is shown as a pseudogene. There are 14 residues in the CDR3. The CDR3, as DNA: TGTGCCAGCAGCAACGGCAGGAGCTCCTACGAGCAGTACGTC. It encodes CASSNGRSSYEQYV.

The chain joins TRBV3-1 to TRBJ1-2, with D hard to call. CDR3 size: 13 residues. V dropped 1 base and J dropped 6 bases, with 9 bases sitting between them. Germline CDR1 and CDR2: LGHDT and YNNKEL (reference sequence). For the CDR3, the DNA is TGTGCCAGCAGCCAAGGGGCAGGAAATGGCTACACCTTC. It yields the protein CASSQGAGNGYTF.

The rearrangement joins TRBV5-6 to TRBJ2-2, with D hard to call. Per germline, CDR1 SGHDT and CDR2 YYEEEE. The CDR3 totals 14 residues. Trimming left V 0 bases short and J 2 bases short, with 5 bases between. The CDR3, as DNA: TGTGCCAGCAGCTTGGAACGCAACACCGGGGAGCTGTTTTTT. Translating it yields CASSLERNTGELFF.

A single count supports this clonotype. V usage is TRBV7-2 and J usage is TRBJ2-7; tentative D call: TRBD1 (7 bases). Germline-derived CDR1 and CDR2 are SGHTA and FQGNSA. The CDR3 runs to 15 residues. V shed 5 bases and J shed 2 bases, with 16 bases lying between them. DNA of the CDR3: TGTGCCAGCAGCCCCCGGGGGACAGTCACCTACGAGCAGTACTTC. Protein sequence: CASSPRGTVTYEQYF.

This clonotype turned up a few times. V is TRBV4-3 and J is TRBJ2-7; D may be TRBD1 or TRBD2 (5 bases each). The germline V gene has CDR1 LGHNA and CDR2 YSLEER. V was shortened by 0 bases and J by 7 bases, with 16 bases between the two germline ends. There are 15 residues in the CDR3. The CDR3 DNA reads as TGCGCCAGCAGCCAAGAGAGGGAAGGGGTTGGGGAGCAGTACTTC. Protein: CASSQEREGVGEQYF.

The chain uses TRBV20-1 and TRBJ1-2; TRBD1 might be the D (5 bases). The V gene's germline CDR1 is DFQATT and CDR2 SNEGSKA (reference sequence). V lost 0 bases, J lost 8 bases, and 13 bases lay in between. The length of the CDR3 is 13 residues. The DNA for the CDR3 is TGCAGTGCTAGAGATCGGGCAGGGAAGGGCTACACCTTC. Amino acids: CSARDRAGKGYTF.